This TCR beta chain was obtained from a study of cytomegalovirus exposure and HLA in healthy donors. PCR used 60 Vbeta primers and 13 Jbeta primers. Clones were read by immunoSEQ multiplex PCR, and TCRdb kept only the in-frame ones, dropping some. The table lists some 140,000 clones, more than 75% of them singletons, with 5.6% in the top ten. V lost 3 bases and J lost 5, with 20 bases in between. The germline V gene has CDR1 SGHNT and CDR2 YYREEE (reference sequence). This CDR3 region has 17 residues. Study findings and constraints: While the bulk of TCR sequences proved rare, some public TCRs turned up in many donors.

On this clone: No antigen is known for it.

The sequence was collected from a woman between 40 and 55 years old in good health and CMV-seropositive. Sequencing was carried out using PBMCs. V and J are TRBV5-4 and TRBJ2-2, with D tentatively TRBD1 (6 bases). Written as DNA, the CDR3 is TGTGCCAGCAGCTCGGGTTCCCAGGGGTGGGATACCGGGGAGCTGTTTTTT. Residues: CASSSGSQGWDTGELFF.